The clone carrying this T cell receptor beta chain occurred many times. The junction had 16 bases not matched to a gene; V was cut back by 10 bases and J by 14 bases. CDR3 length: 14 amino acids. CDR1 and CDR2 (germline): SNHLY, FYNNEI. The record originates from a study of neurological immune-mediated disorders. Time point given: longitudinal time-point 3. The cDNA was synthesized by means of template-switch 5'RACE, which was carried out with 10-nucleotide random UMIs. TCRdb redid the calling of the 5' RACE reads with MiXCR, one entry per CDR3 protein. The data show roughly 50,000 distinct CDR3 sequences, about 13% seen once.

The receptor was derived from a male donor with HTLV-1-associated myelopathy (HAM/TSP). The rearrangement links TRBV2 to TRBJ1-6, with 8 bases identical to TRBD1. Sequenced sample: PBMCs. The CDR3 sequence is CATLGTGANRALHF. The CDR3 DNA is TGTGCCACCCTAGGGACAGGAGCTAATCGGGCCCTCCACTTT.